One and the same sample provided the 30 T cell receptor beta chains below, sequenced in a study of T cell changes during pregnancy in multiple sclerosis. Repertoires were generated with immunoSEQ multiplex PCR, while TCRdb's copy carries only in-frame clones and drops some. Among tens of thousands of clones listed, 80% to 90% were seen once. Source: CD4+ T cells from peripheral blood mononuclear cells, taken after pregnancy. These receptors all come from a female donor with multiple sclerosis, enrolled in a pregnancy study.

DNA of the CDR3: TGTGCCAGCAGCTCCCCAGGTAGCGGGAGAAGTGAGCAGTTCTTC. As protein: CASSSPGSGRSEQFF. This sequence joins TRBV11-2 and TRBJ2-1; 9 nucleotides agree with TRBD2. The V gene's germline CDR1 is SGHAT and CDR2 FQNNGV. The CDR3 runs to 15 residues. V was pared by 4 bases and J by 9 bases, with 10 bases of the junction left unmatched.

V gene TRBV5-1 combines with J gene TRBJ2-7; TRBD1 agrees at 9 bases. The germline V gene encodes CDR1 SGHRS and CDR2 YFSETQ. Losses at the gene ends were 4 bases for V and 3 bases for J; bases not matched to a gene: 2. The length of the CDR3 is 13 residues. CDR3 loop: CASSTGQGYEQYF. The CDR3 DNA sequence: TGCGCCAGCAGCACGGGACAGGGCTACGAGCAGTACTTC.

The chain couples TRBV29-1 to TRBJ2-7, with 13 bases identical to TRBD2. Losses at the gene ends were 4 bases for V and 6 bases for J; bases not matched to a gene: 6. CDR3 length: 14 amino acids. Per germline, CDR1 SQVTM and CDR2 ANQGSEA. CDR3 region: CSVAGTSGISEQYF. In DNA form, the CDR3 reads TGCAGCGTTGCGGGGACTAGCGGGATTTCCGAGCAGTACTTC.

The J gene is TRBJ2-7, the V gene TRBV9, with D perhaps TRBD2 (5 bases). Germline CDR1 and CDR2: SGDLS and YYNGEE. The V and J ends lost 3 bases and 2 bases respectively, with 12 bases between them. The CDR3 loop spans 14 amino acids. The CDR3 is CASSAASGTYEQYF. The CDR3 DNA sequence: TGTGCCAGCAGCGCCGCGTCCGGGACCTACGAGCAGTACTTC.

The gene calls are TRBV11-1 and TRBJ2-7; perhaps TRBD1 as D (5 bases). Germline values: CDR1 SGHAT, CDR2 FQDESV (reference sequence). Trimming took off 7 bases at V and 6 bases at J, with 13 bases between the two ends. The CDR3 has 12 residues. CDR3 residues: CASTLTGFEQYF. The DNA for the CDR3 is TGTGCCAGCACCCTTACAGGATTCGAGCAGTACTTC. Full variable domain (outside the CDR3, taken from reference TRBV11-1 and TRBJ2-7): EAEVAQSPRYKITEKSQAVAFWCDPISGHATLYWYRQILGQGPELLVQFQDESVVDDSQLPKDRFSAERLKGVDSTLKIQPAELGDSAMYLCASTLTGFEQYFGPGTRLTVT.

This clone was detected only a few times. The gene calls are TRBV5-6 and TRBJ2-2, with D possibly matching TRBD2 (5 bases). Trimming took 3 bases from V and 0 from J, leaving 15 bases between them. This CDR3 spans 17 amino acids. Germline values: CDR1 SGHDT, CDR2 YYEEEE. The CDR3 DNA follows: TGTGCCAGCAGCTCACCCGAGGGCCTCACGAACACCGGGGAGCTGTTTTTT. It codes for CASSSPEGLTNTGELFF.

The rearrangement joins TRBV9 to TRBJ2-1, with 12 positions matching TRBD2. The trim removed 3 bases at V and 4 bases at J, leaving 11 bases unmatched. Germline V gene sequence: CDR1 SGDLS, CDR2 YYNGEE. The CDR3 is 18 amino acids. The CDR3 nucleotides read TGTGCCAGCAGCGAACCGAGAACCGGGACTAGCGGGTACAATGAGCAGTTCTTC. It encodes CASSEPRTGTSGYNEQFF.

In its sample, this clone was seen once. This sequence joins TRBV5-6 and TRBJ2-3; D is undetermined. This CDR3 is 14 amino acids long. Germline CDR1 and CDR2: SGHDT and YYEEEE. Between the trimmed V and J ends, which lost 0 bases and 1 base, there was a span of 6 bases. In DNA form, the CDR3 reads TGTGCCAGCAGCTTGGGGGCCGGCACAGATACGCAGTATTTT. This encodes CASSLGAGTDTQYF. Drawing the rest from reference TRBV5-6 and TRBJ2-3, the complete variable domain is DAGVTQSPTHLIKTRGQQVTLRCSPKSGHDTVSWYQQALGQGPQFIFQYYEEEERQRGNFPDRFSGHQFPNYSSELNVNALLLGDSALYLCASSLGAGTDTQYFGPGTRLTVL.

This chain uses TRBV6-6 with TRBJ1-4; 12 positions match TRBD1. The CDR3 is 14 residues long. Germline CDR1 reads MNHNY; CDR2 reads SVGAGI (reference sequence). V lost 4 bases to trimming and J lost 10 bases; unmatched junction nucleotides: 4. The CDR3 DNA reads as TGTGCCAGCAGTTCGGGGACAGGGGGCGGAAAACTGTTTTTT. Protein product: CASSSGTGGGKLFF.

This chain links TRBV18 with TRBJ2-1; 11 positions match TRBD2. V lost 6 bases, J lost 5 bases, and 6 bases stayed unmatched. Germline assignment: CDR1 KGHSH and CDR2 LQKENI. The CDR3 has 15 amino acids. The CDR3 reads CASSRSSGRDNEQFF. CDR3 nucleotide sequence: TGTGCCAGCTCTCGGAGTAGCGGGAGGGACAATGAGCAGTTCTTC.

This sequence joins TRBV5-1 and TRBJ2-5; D is undetermined. CDR1 and CDR2 (germline): SGHRS, YFSETQ. This CDR3 is built from 13 residues. V was shortened by 0 bases and J by 3 bases, with 6 bases between the two germline ends. CDR3 bases: TGCGCCAGCAGCTTGGGTTTAGAAGAGACCCAGTACTTC. Protein sequence: CASSLGLEETQYF. Looking up the rest from reference TRBV5-1 and TRBJ2-5 gives the full variable domain: KAGVTQTPRYLIKTRGQQVTLSCSPISGHRSVSWYQQTPGQGLQFLFEYFSETQRNKGNFPGRFSGRQFSNSRSEMNVSTLELGDSALYLCASSLGLEETQYFGPGTRLLVL.

V and J are TRBV10-3 and TRBJ1-1; 7 bases agree with TRBD1. The J segment lost 3 bases and the V segment lost 6 bases, leaving 7 bases of the junction unmatched. Germline-derived CDR1 and CDR2 are ENHRY and SYGVKD. There are 14 residues in the CDR3. The CDR3 coding sequence is TGTGCCATCAGCATCCGGGACAGTCACACTGAAGCTTTCTTT. Its translation: CAISIRDSHTEAFF.

This CDR3 reads CASSPQGRGAFF. In DNA, the CDR3 is TGTGCCAGCAGTCCACAGGGAAGGGGAGCTTTCTTT. The chain joins TRBV6-5 to TRBJ1-1; maybe TRBD1 (6 bases). Germline values: CDR1 MNHEY, CDR2 SVGAGI. Trimming took 5 bases from V and 10 from J, leaving 14 bases between them. The CDR3 covers 12 residues.

DNA of the CDR3: TGTGCCAGCAGGGCCACAGGGGCCTCTGGAAACACCATATATTTT. Translation gives CASRATGASGNTIYF. V usage is TRBV9 and J usage is TRBJ1-3; 7 bases agree with TRBD1. J lost 0 bases, V lost 5 bases, and 5 bases had no gene match. The CDR3 spans 15 residues. The germline V gene encodes CDR1 SGDLS and CDR2 YYNGEE.

This chain's CDR3 is CASSPGAETGDEQYF. Written as DNA, the CDR3 is TGTGCCAGCTCACCGGGCGCCGAGACAGGGGACGAGCAGTACTTC. The chain joins TRBV18 to TRBJ2-7; 8 bases map to TRBD1. Germline lookup yields CDR1 KGHSH and CDR2 LQKENI. The CDR3 loop spans 15 amino acids. Unmatched junction bases numbered 9, after V lost 3 bases and J lost 5 bases.

The chain joins TRBV6-5 to TRBJ2-7, with 7 bases identical to TRBD2. The germline V gene encodes CDR1 MNHEY and CDR2 SVGAGI. The CDR3 is 14 residues long. The V gene end was trimmed by 6 bases and the J gene end by 0 bases; junction bases not matched to a gene: 5. The CDR3 sequence: CASRLTSNSYEQYF. For the CDR3, the DNA is TGTGCCAGCAGACTGACTAGCAACTCCTACGAGCAGTACTTC.

The chain recombines TRBV29-1 with TRBJ2-6, with 8 nucleotides matching TRBD2. CDR3 size: 14 residues. The germline gives CDR1 SQVTM, CDR2 ANQGSEA. The ends lost 8 bases at V and 3 bases at J; junction bases unmatched: 6. This chain's CDR3 is CSTGGESGANVLTF. CDR3 nucleotides: TGCAGCACCGGGGGGGAGAGTGGGGCCAACGTCCTGACTTTC. The full variable domain, with the rest looked up from reference TRBV29-1 and TRBJ2-6, is SAVISQKPSRDICQRGTSLTIQCQVDSQVTMMFWYRQQPGQSLTLIATANQGSEATYESGFVIDKFPISRPNLTFSTLTVSNMSPEDSSIYLCSTGGESGANVLTFGAGSRLTVL.

J is TRBJ2-3 and V is TRBV19; 9 positions match TRBD2. The V and J ends lost 6 bases and 7 bases, in that order; junction bases with no gene match: 14. CDR3 size: 16 residues. Per germline, CDR1 LNHDA and CDR2 SQIVND (reference sequence). CDR3 in DNA: TGTGCCAGTAGAGACTTATTAGCGGGAGCGGGGAATACGCAGTATTTT. Protein sequence: CASRDLLAGAGNTQYF.

The CDR3 sequence is CASSATGDSTEAFF. CDR3 nucleotides: TGTGCCAGCAGCGCGACAGGGGACTCCACTGAAGCTTTCTTT. The gene calls are TRBV9 and TRBJ1-1; 8 positions match TRBD1. The length of the CDR3 is 14 residues. After removal of 3 bases from V and 4 bases from J, the junction contained 5 bases not matched to a gene. CDR1 is SGDLS, CDR2 YYNGEE, per germline.

This clone is judged medium-sized. The rearrangement links TRBV4-1 to TRBJ1-2; the D gene is possibly TRBD1 (5 bases). This CDR3 spans 13 amino acids. V was trimmed by 0 bases and J by 3 bases, leaving 5 bases between them. Germline-derived CDR1 and CDR2 are MGHRA and YSYEKL. The CDR3 DNA sequence: TGCGCCAGCAGCCAAGACAGGGACTATGGCTACACCTTC. Its protein is CASSQDRDYGYTF.

The V gene is TRBV11-2, the J gene TRBJ1-5; no reliable D call. Germline CDR1 reads SGHAT; CDR2 reads FQNNGV. The CDR3 contains 15 residues. The V and J ends lost 5 bases and 6 bases respectively, with 17 bases between them. The CDR3 region has the DNA TGTGCCAGCAGCCCAGGCAGGACTAGAGGTCAGCCCCAGCATTTT. This codes for CASSPGRTRGQPQHF.

The rearrangement joins TRBV28 to TRBJ1-5, with a possible D match to TRBD1 (6 bases). From germline, CDR1 is MDHEN and CDR2 SYDVKM. V was clipped by 6 bases and J by 3 bases, with 9 bases between them. The CDR3 runs 13 residues. The CDR3 region is CASRGGSNQPQHF. The CDR3 DNA follows: TGTGCCAGCAGAGGGGGATCCAATCAGCCCCAGCATTTT.

The chain couples TRBV5-1 to TRBJ2-2; 8 nucleotides agree with TRBD2. V trimming: 2 bases; J trimming: 6 bases; junction bases outside the gene matches: 12. CDR3 size: 17 residues. Germline CDR1 SGHRS, CDR2 YFSETQ. DNA of the CDR3: TGCGCCAGCAGCTTACCTCAAGCGGGAGTGGTGGCCGGGGAGCTGTTTTTT. Amino acid sequence: CASSLPQAGVVAGELFF.

The chain joins TRBV7-2 to TRBJ2-4, with 11 bases that match TRBD2. CDR3 length: 19 amino acids. J was trimmed by 5 bases and V by 5 bases; bases with no gene match: 17. CDR1 and CDR2 from the germline V gene are SGHTA and FQGNSA. The CDR3 is CASSLTSGSYPIGENIQYF. In DNA form, the CDR3 reads TGTGCCAGCAGCCTTACTAGCGGGAGTTACCCGATAGGGGAAAACATTCAGTACTTC. Full variable domain (outside the CDR3, taken from reference TRBV7-2 and TRBJ2-4): GAGVSQSPSNKVTEKGKDVELRCDPISGHTALYWYRQSLGQGLEFLIYFQGNSAPDKSGLPSDRFSAERTGGSVSTLTIQRTQQEDSAVYLCASSLTSGSYPIGENIQYFGAGTRLSVL.

The chain joins TRBV6-6 to TRBJ2-1; 8 bases fit TRBD2. Germline loops: CDR1 MNHNY, CDR2 SVGAGI (reference sequence). CDR3 length equals 13 residues. The V segment lost 7 bases and the J segment 3 bases; nucleotides outside the gene matches: 2. The CDR3 here is CASKRENYNEQFF. Written as DNA, the CDR3 is TGTGCCAGCAAGCGGGAGAACTACAATGAGCAGTTCTTC.

The chain carries TRBV5-6 and TRBJ1-2, with D tentatively TRBD1 (6 bases). Trimming stripped 5 bases from V and 6 bases from J, with 20 bases between. Germline V gene sequence: CDR1 SGHDT, CDR2 YYEEEE. The CDR3 runs to 15 residues. CDR3 loop: CASRSGTPFSHGYTF. CDR3 coding DNA: TGTGCCAGCAGGTCCGGGACACCTTTTAGTCATGGCTACACCTTC.

V is TRBV18 and J is TRBJ2-5, with 8 bases matching TRBD1. This CDR3 has 17 amino acids. Germline CDR1 and CDR2: KGHSH and LQKENI. V lost 6 bases, J lost 2 bases, and 14 bases stayed unmatched. The CDR3 region has the DNA TGTGCCAGCTCCACCACCTCCGGACAGGGATTACAAGAGACCCAGTACTTC. This sequence encodes CASSTTSGQGLQETQYF.

The chain uses TRBV30 and TRBJ1-2, with TRBD1 matching over 8 bases. The germline gives CDR1 GTSNPN, CDR2 SVGIG (reference sequence). The CDR3 covers 14 residues. V dropped 2 bases and J dropped 4; count of bases not matched to a gene: 6. CDR3: CAWSLNRGVYGYTF. The CDR3 DNA reads as TGTGCCTGGAGTTTAAACAGGGGGGTCTATGGCTACACCTTC.

This chain uses TRBV12-5 with TRBJ2-5, with TRBD2 as a possible D gene (6 bases). The CDR3 has 13 residues. V was pared by 5 bases and J by 5 bases, with 12 bases between. The germline V gene has CDR1 LGHNT and CDR2 FRNRAP. Here the CDR3 DNA reads TGTGCTAGTGGTCCCCCCCGGGGGGAGACCCAGTACTTC. It is translated as CASGPPRGETQYF.

V is TRBV7-2 and J is TRBJ1-1; a possible D gene is TRBD1 (5 bases). This CDR3 contains 15 residues. V was pared by 1 base and J by 2 bases, with 11 bases between. The V gene's germline CDR1 is SGHTA and CDR2 FQGNSA. The CDR3 spells CASSLGMGGNTEAFF. DNA for the CDR3: TGTGCCAGCAGCTTAGGTATGGGGGGAAACACTGAAGCTTTCTTT.